A single sample is the source of the 15 T cell receptor beta chains below, sequenced in a study of graft-versus-host responses after intestinal transplantation. Repertoires were generated with immunoSEQ multiplex PCR, while TCRdb's copy carries only in-frame clones and drops some. The table lists 40,000 or so clones, about 96% of them singletons, with about 0.22% in the top ten. These receptors have no known antigen. Sequenced material: unstimulated CD8+ T cells sorted from spleen or lymph node cells, taken before transplant. These receptors were obtained from a human donor who was the organ donor for an intestinal transplant.

The V and J genes are TRBV5-4 and TRBJ2-3, with D possibly TRBD1 on 5 matching bases. Germline V gene sequence: CDR1 SGHNT, CDR2 YYREEE (reference sequence). This CDR3 region has 14 residues. V lost 0 bases and J lost 4, with 9 bases in between. CDR3 sequence (DNA): TGTGCCAGCAGCTTGGGGCAGGGCCCAGATACGCAGTATTTT. Translation gives CASSLGQGPDTQYF.

The chain has TRBV7-8 and TRBJ1-4; D call uncertain. Trimming removed 4 bases from V and 0 bases from J, with 9 bases in between. CDR1 and CDR2 from the germline V gene are SGHVS and FQNEAQ. This CDR3 region has 15 residues. CDR3 nucleotides: TGTGCCAGCAGCTCATTCGGAGCAACTAATGAAAAACTGTTTTTT. Translated, it gives CASSSFGATNEKLFF.

The V call is TRBV28, the J call TRBJ2-2; D gene unclear. V was pared by 5 bases and J by 4 bases, with 8 bases between. Germline CDR1 reads MDHEN; CDR2 reads SYDVKM. CDR3 length: 13 residues. The CDR3 here is CASSHTRTGELFF. In nucleotides, the CDR3 is TGTGCCAGCAGTCATACACGCACCGGGGAGCTGTTTTTT.

This chain links TRBV30 with TRBJ2-2, with D perhaps given as TRBD1 or TRBD2 (6 bases each). Germline V gene data show CDR1 as GTSNPN and CDR2 as SVGIG (reference sequence). The CDR3 covers 14 residues. V shed 5 bases and J shed 4 bases, with 14 bases lying between them. The DNA of the CDR3 is TGTGCCTGGTCTTTTAGGGGGGCCACCGGGGAGCTGTTTTTT. The encoded protein is CAWSFRGATGELFF.

V gene TRBV7-2 combines with J gene TRBJ2-1; D is undetermined. This CDR3 is built from 12 residues. Germline CDR1 SGHTA, CDR2 FQGNSA. The V end was cut by 1 base, the J end by 10 bases, with 8 bases between. This chain's CDR3 is CASSLDLREQFF. The CDR3 region has the DNA TGTGCCAGCAGCTTAGACTTGAGGGAGCAGTTCTTC.

On this clone itself: It is unclear where the CDR3 begins or ends on the DNA, so no DNA is shown, and the CDR3 is as TCRdb lists it. The rearrangement links TRBV5-1 to TRBJ2-3; TRBD2 is the table's D call and was not checked against the DNA. Germline V gene sequence: CDR1 SGHRS, CDR2 YFSETQ. The CDR3 contains 17 residues when both ends are counted. The CDR3 sequence: CASSFLWEAGWADTQYF.

V and J are TRBV7-9 and TRBJ2-7; no clear D gene. The germline gives CDR1 SEHNR, CDR2 FQNEAQ (reference sequence). This CDR3 is built from 13 residues. V was trimmed by 1 base and J by 3 bases, leaving 7 bases between them. CDR3 sequence (DNA): TGTGCCAGCAGCTTAGGTCCCAGCTACGAGCAGTACTTC. Its protein is CASSLGPSYEQYF.

The chain links TRBV4-3 to TRBJ1-1; D remains ambiguous. The CDR3 spans 12 residues. CDR1 and CDR2 (germline): LGHNA, YSLEER. Trimming took 2 bases from V and 7 from J, leaving 8 bases between them. This CDR3 is CASSQMPYEAFF. DNA of the CDR3: TGCGCCAGCAGCCAAATGCCCTATGAAGCTTTCTTT.

The rearrangement links TRBV6-6 to TRBJ2-1; 8 bases agree with TRBD2. Germline-derived CDR1 and CDR2 are MNHNY and SVGAGI (reference sequence). This CDR3 is 15 amino acids long. V lost 8 bases to trimming and J lost 7 bases; unmatched junction nucleotides: 13. The DNA for the CDR3 is TGTGCCAGCGGTATGACGGGGGGGCCTGGGAATGAGCAGTTCTTC. Amino acids: CASGMTGGPGNEQFF.

This chain joins TRBV7-9 and TRBJ1-1; 7 nucleotides match TRBD1. Germline V gene sequence: CDR1 SEHNR, CDR2 FQNEAQ (reference sequence). The CDR3 is 15 residues long. Trimming removed 5 bases from V and 1 base from J; junction bases left unmatched: 7. CDR3 sequence: CASSAWTGANTEAFF. DNA for the CDR3: TGTGCCAGCAGCGCTTGGACAGGAGCGAACACTGAAGCTTTCTTT.

The chain couples TRBV7-9 to TRBJ1-2; the D is unclear. CDR1 is SEHNR, CDR2 FQNEAQ, per germline (reference sequence). Trimming stripped 6 bases from V and 5 bases from J, with 7 bases between. The CDR3 is made up of 11 amino acids. CDR3 protein: CASSMDYGYTF. The CDR3 DNA reads TGTGCCAGCAGTATGGATTATGGCTACACCTTC.

The count of this clone is one. This chain joins TRBV4-3 and TRBJ2-7; D possibly uses TRBD1 or TRBD2 (5 bases each). V was cut by 0 bases and J by 4 bases, with 13 bases left in between. Germline V gene sequence: CDR1 LGHNA, CDR2 YSLEER. The CDR3 has 15 amino acids. For the CDR3, the DNA is TGCGCCAGCAGCCAAGATTCCAGGGAGAGATACGAGCAGTACTTC. Amino acid sequence: CASSQDSRERYEQYF.

In nucleotides, the CDR3 is TGTGCCAGCAGCTTAACGGCCGGGGGGTCCACCGGGGAGCTGTTTTTT. It is translated as CASSLTAGGSTGELFF. This chain connects TRBV13 to TRBJ2-2; 7 nucleotides agree with TRBD2. V gave up 2 bases and J gave up 4 bases; unmatched junction bases: 7. Germline V lookup: CDR1 PRHDT, CDR2 FYEKMQ (reference sequence). This CDR3 comprises 16 residues.

This clone was recorded only once. The chain combines TRBV11-3 with TRBJ2-1, with a possible D match to TRBD2 (5 bases). Trimming took off 6 bases at V and 5 bases at J, with 11 bases between the two ends. CDR1 and CDR2 (germline): SGHNT, YENEEA. The CDR3 consists of 13 residues. CDR3 protein: CASRHRGNNEQFF. CDR3 nucleotides: TGTGCCAGCAGACACAGAGGGAACAATGAGCAGTTCTTC.

This sequence joins TRBV4-1 and TRBJ2-7; possible D gene TRBD1, 5 bases. Germline V gene lookup returns CDR1 MGHRA and CDR2 YSYEKL. The CDR3 consists of 13 residues. Trimming pared 1 base from V and 6 bases from J, leaving 10 bases between. Written as DNA, the CDR3 is TGCGCCAGCAGCCAAGCGAATGGGGCCGAGCAGTACTTC. Its protein is CASSQANGAEQYF.